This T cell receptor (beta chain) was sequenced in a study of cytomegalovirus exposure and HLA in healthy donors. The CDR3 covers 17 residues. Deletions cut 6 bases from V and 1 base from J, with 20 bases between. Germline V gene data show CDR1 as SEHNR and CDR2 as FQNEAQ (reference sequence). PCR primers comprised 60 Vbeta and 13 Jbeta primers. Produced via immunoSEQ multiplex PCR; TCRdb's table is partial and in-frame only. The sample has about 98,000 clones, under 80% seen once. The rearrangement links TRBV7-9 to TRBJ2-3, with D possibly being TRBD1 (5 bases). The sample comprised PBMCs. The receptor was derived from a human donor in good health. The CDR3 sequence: CASRPPFRGSGTDTQYF. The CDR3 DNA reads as TGTGCCAGCAGACCTCCTTTTAGGGGTTCGGGCACAGATACGCAGTATTTT.